These 22 T cell receptor beta chains were sequenced from one sample in a study of metastatic and nonmetastatic thyroid tumors. TCRdb used MiXCR to call clones anew from the PCR reads. The repertoire includes about 93,000 clones, about 13% of them detected once, and 11% sits in the top ten. None of the patients had undergone any treatment ahead of thyroid surgery. The source material was blood. Source of these receptors: a female donor with papillary thyroid cancer or a benign thyroid nodule (not recorded which). Some clones in this sample may be carry-over from other donors' samples.

This clone was seen ten or more times. The chain employs TRBV24-1 and TRBJ2-3; 9 bases agree with TRBD2. Germline V gene data show CDR1 as KGHDR and CDR2 as SFDVKD. CDR3 length equals 16 residues. The J segment lost 1 base and the V segment lost 0 bases, leaving 1 base of the junction unmatched. For the CDR3, the DNA is TGTGCCACCAGTGATTTGAGGACTAGCGGCACAGATACGCAGTATTTT. Translated: CATSDLRTSGTDTQYF.

This clone showed up just a few times. J is TRBJ2-7 and V is TRBV12-3 or TRBV12-4, with D tentatively TRBD1 (7 bases). The CDR3 extends over 14 amino acids. Trimming removed 6 bases from V and 3 bases from J, with 15 bases in between. The DNA of the CDR3 is TGTGCCAGCAGGGAGGGGTCAGGGGGCTACGAGCAGTACTTC. Translation gives CASREGSGGYEQYF.

This clone has ten or more counts. The junction departs from the called germline gene at one end, perhaps through a read error. The chain carries TRBV5-5 and TRBJ1-3; 10 positions agree with TRBD1. The V gene's germline CDR1 is SGHKS and CDR2 YYEKEE (reference sequence). The CDR3 is made up of 12 amino acids. CDR3 in amino acids: CASRGTGENWSF. CDR3 nucleotides: TGTGCCAGCAGAGGGACAGGGGAAAATTGGTCGTTT.

In this sample, this clone turned up many times. One junction end disagrees with the germline gene, perhaps due to a read error. J is TRBJ2-1 and V is TRBV2; D possibly corresponds to TRBD2 (5 bases). This CDR3 contains 13 residues. CDR1 is SNHLY and CDR2 is FYNNEI in the germline V gene. The CDR3 region is CAGSERRLNEQFF. DNA for the CDR3: TGTGCCGGCAGTGAAAGGAGGCTGAATGAGCAGTTCTTC. Full variable domain (rest looked up from reference TRBV2 and TRBJ2-1): EPEVTQTPSHQVTQMGQEVILRCVPISNHLYFYWYRQILGQKVEFLVSFYNNEISEKSEIFDDQFSVERPDGSNFTLKIRSTKLEDSAMYFCAGSERRLNEQFFGPGTRLTVL.

Ten or more counts support this clone. The chain recombines TRBV12-3 or TRBV12-4 with TRBJ2-7, with D perhaps matching TRBD2 (6 bases). Deletions cut 1 base from V and 0 bases from J, with 13 bases between. The CDR3 sequence is 16 residues long. The CDR3 region is CASSLDGSGASYEQYF. CDR3 DNA: TGTGCCAGCAGTTTAGATGGTAGCGGAGCCTCCTACGAGCAGTACTTC.

There are many counts of this clone. J is TRBJ2-4 and V is TRBV7-2; possible D gene TRBD2, 6 bases. CDR3 length: 12 residues. Trimming removed 5 bases from V and 13 bases from J, with 15 bases in between. CDR1 is SGHTA and CDR2 is FQGNSA in the germline V gene. As DNA, the CDR3 is TGTGCCAGCAGCCTCGGGGGACCCCTGCAGTACTTC. This encodes CASSLGGPLQYF. The whole variable domain, filled in from reference TRBV7-2 and TRBJ2-4, reads GAGVSQSPSNKVTEKGKDVELRCDPISGHTALYWYRQSLGQGLEFLIYFQGNSAPDKSGLPSDRFSAERTGGSVSTLTIQRTQQEDSAVYLCASSLGGPLQYFGAGTRLSVL.

This clone occurred many times. The rearrangement uses TRBV20-1 and TRBJ2-7, with a tentative D call TRBD1 (5 bases). Germline lookup yields CDR1 DFQATT and CDR2 SNEGSKA (reference sequence). Trimming removed 3 bases at V and 2 bases at J, with 14 bases between. This CDR3 spans 14 amino acids. The CDR3 region has the DNA TGCAGTGCTAGGAGGTCAGGGCTCGCCTACGAGCAGTACTTC. This translates into CSARRSGLAYEQYF.

The chain links TRBV19 to TRBJ2-2, with TRBD1 matching 11 bases. The CDR3 spans 15 residues. The germline CDR1 and CDR2 sequences are LNHDA and SQIVND (reference sequence). V dropped 4 bases and J dropped 11; count of bases not matched to a gene: 9. The CDR3 loop reads CASSTGQGAGGELFF. In DNA, the CDR3 is TGTGCCAGTAGTACCGGACAGGGGGCAGGCGGAGAGCTGTTTTTT.

This clone was detected ten times or more. The chain has TRBV28 and TRBJ2-7; D not certain. There are 11 residues in the CDR3. Germline CDR1 reads MDHEN; CDR2 reads SYDVKM. V lost 5 bases to trimming and J lost 4 bases, with 6 bases between them. In nucleotides, the CDR3 is TGTGCCAGCAGTCGCCAGTACGAGCAGTACTTC. Translating it yields CASSRQYEQYF.

Ten or more counts support this clone. The V call is TRBV4-2, the J call TRBJ2-4, with 7 nucleotides matching TRBD1. CDR3 length equals 16 residues. J was trimmed by 8 bases and V by 0 bases; bases with no gene match: 10. The germline V gene encodes CDR1 LGHNA and CDR2 YNFKEQ. CDR3 in amino acids: CASSQDLGGTSYIQYF. The DNA of the CDR3 is TGTGCCAGCAGCCAAGATCTAGGGGGCACTAGTTACATTCAGTACTTC.

This clone appeared many times. Other DNA sequences in the sample encode the same CDR3. The V and J genes are TRBV20-1 and TRBJ2-1; 7 bases are shared with TRBD2. The CDR3 spans 15 residues. Germline CDR1 and CDR2: DFQATT and SNEGSKA (reference sequence). The junction had 6 bases not matched to a gene; V was cut back by 0 bases and J by 4 bases. The CDR3 DNA sequence: TGCAGTGCTAGAGATATGGGACTACGATACAATGAGCAGTTCTTC. Residues: CSARDMGLRYNEQFF.

This clone appeared many times. The chain carries TRBV10-3 and TRBJ2-2; TRBD2 agrees at 7 bases. Losses at the gene ends were 0 bases for V and 5 bases for J; bases not matched to a gene: 6. Germline CDR1 is ENHRY and CDR2 is SYGVKD. The CDR3 covers 16 residues. Here the CDR3 reads CAISESSSGSTGELFF. CDR3 in DNA: TGTGCCATCAGTGAGTCGTCTAGCGGATCTACCGGGGAGCTGTTTTTT.

This clone was recorded many times. V gene TRBV7-2 combines with J gene TRBJ1-1, with a tentative D call TRBD1 (5 bases). Per germline, CDR1 SGHTA and CDR2 FQGNSA. Trimming took off 5 bases at V and 1 base at J, with 14 bases between the two ends. CDR3 size: 15 residues. CDR3 loop: CASSSRQSKNTEAFF. The CDR3 nucleotides are TGTGCCAGCAGCAGTCGACAGTCAAAGAACACTGAAGCTTTCTTT.

In its sample, this clone was seen many times. This chain uses TRBV20-1 with TRBJ2-7; TRBD2 matches 10 bases. Trimming removed 3 bases from V and 6 bases from J; junction bases left unmatched: 8. CDR3 length: 14 residues. Germline CDR1 reads DFQATT; CDR2 reads SNEGSKA (reference sequence). In DNA form, the CDR3 reads TGCAGTGCTAGGAGCCTAGCGGGAGTTCTCGAGCAGTACTTC. Encoded protein: CSARSLAGVLEQYF.

This clone was detected ten times or more. The chain uses TRBV9 and TRBJ1-2; D is possibly TRBD1 (5 bases). Trimming removed 3 bases at V and 3 bases at J, with 15 bases between. The CDR3 totals 15 residues. CDR1 is SGDLS, CDR2 YYNGEE, per germline. CDR3 region: CASSDGQGVDYGYTF. CDR3 nucleotides: TGTGCCAGCAGCGACGGGCAGGGAGTAGACTATGGCTACACCTTC. The whole variable domain, filled in from reference TRBV9 and TRBJ1-2, reads DSGVTQTPKHLITATGQRVTLRCSPRSGDLSVYWYQQSLDQGLQFLIQYYNGEERAKGNILERFSAQQFPDLHSELNLSSLELGDSALYFCASSDGQGVDYGYTFGSGTRLTVV.

This clone was seen many times. The CDR3 region has the DNA TGTGCCTGGAGTGTCGGTTTAACCGGGGAGCTGTTTTTT. This encodes CAWSVGLTGELFF. V is TRBV30 and J is TRBJ2-2; D gene uncertain. Per germline, CDR1 GTSNPN and CDR2 SVGIG (reference sequence). This CDR3 comprises 13 residues. V gave up 0 bases and J gave up 5 bases, with 7 bases separating them.

This clone has ten or more counts. The chain combines TRBV4-1 with TRBJ2-7; 11 nucleotides line up with TRBD2. J lost 3 bases, V lost 0 bases, and 1 base had no gene match. There are 15 residues in the CDR3. CDR1 is MGHRA and CDR2 is YSYEKL in the germline V gene. Here the CDR3 reads CASSQDLAGGYEQYF. DNA of the CDR3: TGCGCCAGCAGCCAAGACCTAGCGGGGGGCTACGAGCAGTACTTC.

This clone came up many times. The chain uses TRBV28 and TRBJ2-7; 10 bases align to TRBD2. V lost 7 bases, J lost 4 bases, and 10 bases stayed unmatched. The germline gives CDR1 MDHEN, CDR2 SYDVKM. CDR3 size: 15 residues. The CDR3 sequence is CASNPSGSWGYEQYF. Written as DNA, the CDR3 is TGTGCCAGCAACCCTAGCGGGAGTTGGGGGTACGAGCAGTACTTC.

About this clone itself: This may be a read error: a much more frequent sequence differs by one nucleotide. The chain links TRBV12-3 or TRBV12-4 to TRBJ2-1, with D possibly matching TRBD1 (6 bases). The CDR3 covers 12 residues. CDR3 protein: CASTRGYNEQSF. Written as DNA, the CDR3 is TGTGCCAGCACCAGGGGTTACAATGAGCAGTCCTTC.

This clone was observed at least ten times. The rearrangement joins TRBV12-3 or TRBV12-4 to TRBJ1-2, with a weak D call TRBD1 (6 bases). This CDR3 has 13 residues. Between the trimmed V and J ends, which lost 2 bases and 7 bases, there was a span of 11 bases. The CDR3, as DNA: TGTGCCAGCAGTTTATACAGGGAGTCTGGCTACACCTTC. It codes for CASSLYRESGYTF.

Many counts were recorded for this clone. J is TRBJ2-5 and V is TRBV6-4; maybe TRBD2 (7 bases). V shed 6 bases and J shed 2 bases, with 22 bases lying between them. The germline CDR1 and CDR2 sequences are MRHNA and SNTAGT. The CDR3 runs 17 residues. The CDR3 DNA reads TGTGCCAGCAGCCCGGAGAGGGGGGGGGATGGTCAAGAGACCCAGTACTTC. It codes for CASSPERGGDGQETQYF.

The sample holds many counts of this clone. This chain joins TRBV19 and TRBJ2-1, with 12 bases lining up with TRBD2. Per the germline V gene, CDR1 is LNHDA and CDR2 is SQIVND (reference sequence). The CDR3 sequence is 17 residues long. V gave up 5 bases and J gave up 7 bases; unmatched junction bases: 12. CDR3: CASSSTSGSHRRNEQFF. The CDR3 DNA is TGTGCCAGTAGTTCGACTAGCGGGAGCCACCGGCGGAATGAGCAGTTCTTC. Using reference TRBV19 and TRBJ2-1 for the parts outside the CDR3, the full variable domain is DGGITQSPKYLFRKEGQNVTLSCEQNLNHDAMYWYRQDPGQGLRLIYYSQIVNDFQKGDIAEGYSVSREKKESFPLTVTSAQKNPTAFYLCASSSTSGSHRRNEQFFGPGTRLTVL.